Given below is one T cell receptor beta chain in context. This clone's antigen is unknown. It has no much larger one-base neighbor in the sample; base qualities were not kept. To sequence the TCRbeta CDR3 region, genomic DNA was isolated from the sorted cells. TCRbeta CDR3 regions were sequenced using the immunoSEQ Assay. TCRdb provides this immuneACCESS table in a form limited to in-frame rearrangements. Some clones are lacking; in checked studies, under half of them reflect an unresolved V gene, and why the rest are absent is not known. The sample contains around 39,000 clones, approximately 79% of them found a single time. 11% of the sample goes to the ten largest clones. Patients with autoimmune disease history or receiving systemic immunosuppression were excluded from the trial. Peripheral blood for TCR sequencing was drawn from every dose cohort at baseline, at cycle 4 day 1 and at cycle 7 day 1. The samples were drawn from a first-in-human, open-label, multicenter phase I dose-escalation trial of ivuxolimab. Adults with locally advanced or metastatic melanoma, renal cell carcinoma, hepatocellular carcinoma or head and neck squamous cell carcinoma were enrolled in the trial. Before TCR sequencing, CD4+ T cells and CD8+ T cells from peripheral blood were sorted into separate populations.

Inclusive of the bounding cysteine and phenylalanine, the CDR3 is 16 residues long. The entry retains the CDR3 DNA only, 48 bases that are in frame from base 1. V gives up 3 bases and J gives up 6 bases, and the segment between their germline ends measures 20 bases. Looking up the germline V gene yields CDR1 SGHRS and CDR2 YFSETQ. The sample is drawn from a study of OX40 agonist ivuxolimab in advanced cancers. Context from the whole study: The costimulatory receptor OX40 (CD134) was targeted by ivuxolimab, a fully human IgG2 agonistic monoclonal antibody. Among the roughly 50 dose-escalation patients, around 20 had hepatocellular carcinoma, 15 or so melanoma, 9 renal cell carcinoma and 9 head and neck cancer. The purpose of peripheral TCRbeta sequencing was to test whether ivuxolimab changed TCR sequence diversity and led to clonal T-cell expansion. Intravenous ivuxolimab was administered to patients every 2 weeks at six dose levels: 0.01, 0.1, 0.3, 1.5, 3 and 10 mg/kg. The paper covers the monotherapy dose-escalation part of the phase I ivuxolimab trial, which included N of about 50 patients. Partial responses occurred in three dose-escalation patients, of whom one had hepatocellular carcinoma and two had cutaneous melanoma. Prior anti-PD-1, anti-PD-L1 or anti-CTLA-4 therapy was permitted, and checkpoint inhibitors had been received by roughly two fifths of dose-escalation patients. The dose-escalation cohort was 82.7% male with a mean age of about 60 years, ranging from roughly 20 to 80.

Here is what the overall study found, with its caveats: After ivuxolimab, CD8+ T cells had more expanded clones than CD4+ T cells on average. In partial responders in the 0.1-3.0 mg/kg groups, normalized peripheral clonal expansion was found to be among the lowest, especially among CD8+ T cells. The antigen specificity of the clonally expanded peripheral T cells was not determined. Low levels of normalized T-cell clonal expansion were also seen in some patients who did not respond. At doses from 0.1 to 3.0 mg/kg, clonal expansion was seen in both CD4+ and CD8+ blood T cells between baseline and week 6.

The starting material was CD4+ or CD8+ T cells sorted from blood, obtained in a trial of the OX40 agonist ivuxolimab. The chain was built from TRBV5-1 and TRBJ2-3, with the D call perhaps TRBD1 or TRBD2, as 6 bases match in each case. The TCR was taken from an adult with an advanced solid tumor such as melanoma, head and neck, liver or kidney cancer. This receptor has the CDR3 CASSSDGGGKYDTQYF. In nucleotide form, the sequence is TGCGCCAGCAGCTCGGACGGGGGCGGTAAATATGATACGCAGTATTTT.